This T cell receptor beta chain comes out of a study of T cell responses to AZD1222 COVID-19 vaccine. Profiling relied on immunoSEQ multiplex PCR, and the TCRdb table lists in-frame clones only, not all of them. The data contain tens of thousands of clones, under 95% of them seen just once; the ten biggest clones take up roughly 8%. Trimming removed 3 bases from V and 5 bases from J, with 6 bases in between. The CDR3 totals 12 residues. Study outcomes and limitations: Nearly half of spike-specific TCRs reportedly go after variant regions that carry no mutations. Scientists sampled the repertoires only once the peak T cell response had passed. Females outnumbered males among donors, who were mostly white British; clonal diversity was possibly underestimated. Elevations in Spike-specific TCR breadth and depth followed administration of two AZD1222 doses.

About this clone itself: The antigen remains unidentified.

V gene TRBV12-3 or TRBV12-4 combines with J gene TRBJ2-3; D may be TRBD2 (5 bases). This receptor was obtained from an adult who received the AZD1222 COVID-19 vaccine. Sequenced here: peripheral blood, sampled 28 days after the second AZD1222 dose. The chain's CDR3 is CASSFTRDTQYF. As DNA, the CDR3 is TGTGCCAGCAGTTTCACTAGAGATACGCAGTATTTT.